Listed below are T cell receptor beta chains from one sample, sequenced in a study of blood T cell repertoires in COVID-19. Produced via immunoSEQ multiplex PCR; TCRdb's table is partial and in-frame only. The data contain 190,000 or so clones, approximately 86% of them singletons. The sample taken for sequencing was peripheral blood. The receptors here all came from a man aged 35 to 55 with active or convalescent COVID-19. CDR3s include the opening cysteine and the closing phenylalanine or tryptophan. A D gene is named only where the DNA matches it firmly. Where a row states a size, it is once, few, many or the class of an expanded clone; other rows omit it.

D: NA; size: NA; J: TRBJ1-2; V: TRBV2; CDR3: CASTQESGYTF; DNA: TGTGCCAGCACCCAGGAAAGTGGCTACACCTTC
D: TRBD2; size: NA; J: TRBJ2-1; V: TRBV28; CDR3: CASSLWASGGANEQFF; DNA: TGTGCCAGCAGTTTATGGGCTAGCGGGGGGGCCAATGAGCAGTTCTTC
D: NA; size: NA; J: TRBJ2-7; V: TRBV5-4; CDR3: CASSLGGQRSSYEQYF; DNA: TGTGCCAGCAGCTTGGGGGGACAAAGGAGCTCCTACGAGCAGTACTTC
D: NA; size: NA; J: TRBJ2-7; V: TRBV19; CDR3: CASRESGLSYEQYF; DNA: TGTGCCAGTAGGGAGAGCGGACTTTCCTACGAGCAGTACTTC
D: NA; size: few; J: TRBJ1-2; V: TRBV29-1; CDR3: CSAPLAYYGYTF; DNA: TGCAGCGCCCCTCTGGCTTACTATGGCTACACCTTC
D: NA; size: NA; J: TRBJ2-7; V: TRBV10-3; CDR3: CAISVGSPYEQYF; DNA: TGTGCCATCAGTGTTGGCAGTCCCTACGAGCAGTACTTC
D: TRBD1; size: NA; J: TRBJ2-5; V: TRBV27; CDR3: CASSGSDRGGETQYF; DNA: TGTGCCAGCAGTGGGTCGGACAGGGGAGGAGAGACCCAGTACTTC
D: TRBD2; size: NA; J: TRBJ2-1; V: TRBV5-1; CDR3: CASREGPSSYNEQFF; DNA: TGCGCCAGCCGGGAGGGTCCCAGCTCCTACAATGAGCAGTTCTTC
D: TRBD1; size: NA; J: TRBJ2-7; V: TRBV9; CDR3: CASSVQGATQAEQYF; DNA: TGTGCCAGCAGCGTCCAGGGGGCTACTCAAGCCGAGCAGTACTTC
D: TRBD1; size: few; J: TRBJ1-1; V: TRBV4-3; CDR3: CASSPQGQGALGAFF; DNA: TGCGCCAGCAGCCCACAGGGTCAGGGGGCATTGGGAGCTTTCTTT
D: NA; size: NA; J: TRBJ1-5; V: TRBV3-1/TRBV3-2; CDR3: CASSYDTVNQPQHF; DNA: TGTGCCAGCAGCTACGACACCGTCAATCAGCCCCAGCATTTT
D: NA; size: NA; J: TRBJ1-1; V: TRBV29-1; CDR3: CSVEETAMNTEAFF; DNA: TGCAGCGTTGAAGAGACAGCGATGAACACTGAAGCTTTCTTT
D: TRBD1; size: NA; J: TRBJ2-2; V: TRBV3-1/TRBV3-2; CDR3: CASSRGGTGNTGELFF; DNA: TGTGCCAGCAGCCGCGGTGGGACAGGGAACACCGGGGAGCTGTTTTTT
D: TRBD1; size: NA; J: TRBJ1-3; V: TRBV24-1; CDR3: CATSDFGQGSGNTIYF; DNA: TGTGCCACCAGTGATTTCGGACAGGGGTCCGGAAACACCATATATTTT
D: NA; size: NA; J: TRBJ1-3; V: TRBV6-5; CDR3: CASSSGESGNTIYF; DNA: TGTGCCAGCAGTTCGGGGGAATCTGGAAACACCATATATTTT
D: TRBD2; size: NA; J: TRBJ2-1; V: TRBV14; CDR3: CASSQPSSGGGNEQFF; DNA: TGTGCCAGCAGCCAACCTAGCTCGGGGGGAGGGAATGAGCAGTTCTTC
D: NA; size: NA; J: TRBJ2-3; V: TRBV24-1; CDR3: CATSAGIRTDTQYF; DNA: TGTGCCACCAGTGCGGGTATACGCACAGATACGCAGTATTTT
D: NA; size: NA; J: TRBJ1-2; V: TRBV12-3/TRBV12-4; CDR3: CASSQGLRYGYTF; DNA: TGTGCCAGCAGTCAGGGGCTCAGGTATGGCTACACCTTC
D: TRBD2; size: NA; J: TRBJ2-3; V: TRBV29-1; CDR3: CSAASGTSTDTQYF; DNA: TGCAGCGCGGCCAGCGGGACTAGCACAGATACGCAGTATTTT
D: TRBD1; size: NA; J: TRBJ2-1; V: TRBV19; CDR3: CASSIQGAFNEQFF; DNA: TGTGCCAGTAGTATCCAGGGGGCTTTCAATGAGCAGTTCTTC
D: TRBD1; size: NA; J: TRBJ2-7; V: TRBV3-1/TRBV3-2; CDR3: CASSQEGDRGFDEQYF; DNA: TGTGCCAGCAGCCAAGAGGGCGACAGGGGATTTGACGAGCAGTACTTC
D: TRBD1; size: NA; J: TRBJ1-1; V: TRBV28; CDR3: CASSYRGAEAFF; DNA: TGTGCCAGCAGTTACAGGGGCGCTGAAGCTTTCTTT
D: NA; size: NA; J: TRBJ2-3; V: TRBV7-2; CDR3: CASSLKTGRTDTQYF; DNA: TGTGCCAGCAGCTTAAAAACAGGTCGCACAGATACGCAGTATTTT
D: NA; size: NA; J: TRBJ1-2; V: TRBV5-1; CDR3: CASSDGSNYGYTF; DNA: TGCGCCAGCAGTGACGGGAGTAACTATGGCTACACCTTC
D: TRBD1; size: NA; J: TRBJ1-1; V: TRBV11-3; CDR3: CASSYDRGLDPEAFF; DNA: TGTGCCAGCAGCTATGACAGGGGTCTAGACCCCGAAGCTTTCTTT
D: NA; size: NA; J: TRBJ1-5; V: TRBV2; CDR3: CASTLQQVQPQHF; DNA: TGTGCCAGCACCCTTCAACAGGTACAGCCCCAGCATTTT
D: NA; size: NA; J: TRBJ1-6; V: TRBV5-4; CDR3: CASSLQGTNSPLHF; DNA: TGTGCCAGCAGCTTGCAGGGAACGAATTCACCCCTCCACTTT
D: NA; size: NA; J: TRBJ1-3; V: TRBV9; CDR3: CASSPDAGGTGNTIYF; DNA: TGTGCCAGCAGCCCCGACGCGGGGGGCACTGGAAACACCATATATTTT
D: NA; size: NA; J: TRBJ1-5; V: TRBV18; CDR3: CASSATSGGGSNQPQHF; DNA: TGTGCCAGCTCAGCAACCAGTGGGGGCGGTTCCAATCAGCCCCAGCATTTT
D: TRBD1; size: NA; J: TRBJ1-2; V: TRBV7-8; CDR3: CASSLELGGGYGYTF; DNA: TGTGCCAGCAGCTTAGAACTAGGGGGCGGCTATGGCTACACCTTC
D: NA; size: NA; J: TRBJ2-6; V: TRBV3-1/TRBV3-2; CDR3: CASSQHPPRVTGANVLTF; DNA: TGTGCCAGCAGCCAACACCCACCCAGGGTTACTGGGGCCAACGTCCTGACTTTC
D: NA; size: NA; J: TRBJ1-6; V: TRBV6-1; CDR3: CASSEVGGAPSPLHF; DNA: TGTGCCAGCAGTGAGGTAGGGGGAGCCCCTTCACCCCTCCACTTT
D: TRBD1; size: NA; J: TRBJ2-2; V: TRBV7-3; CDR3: CASSFTGGSGELFF; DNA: TGTGCCAGCAGCTTTACAGGGGGCTCCGGGGAGCTGTTTTTT
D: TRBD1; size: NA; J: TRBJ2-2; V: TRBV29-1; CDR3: CSVVTGSSVRNTGELFF; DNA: TGCAGCGTCGTGACAGGGTCGTCGGTTAGGAACACCGGGGAGCTGTTTTTT
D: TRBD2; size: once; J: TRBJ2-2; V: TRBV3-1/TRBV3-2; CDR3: CASSQETSDTGELFF; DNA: TGTGCCAGCAGCCAAGAGACTAGCGACACCGGGGAGCTGTTTTTT
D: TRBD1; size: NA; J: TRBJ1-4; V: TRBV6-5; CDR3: CASSAPTGGNEKLFF; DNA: TGTGCCAGCAGCGCCCCGACAGGGGGTAATGAAAAACTGTTTTTT
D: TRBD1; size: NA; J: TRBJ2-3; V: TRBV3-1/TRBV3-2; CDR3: CASSQANGSTGGTTDTQYF; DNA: TGTGCCAGCAGCCAAGCCAATGGGTCAACAGGGGGCACCACAGATACGCAGTATTTT
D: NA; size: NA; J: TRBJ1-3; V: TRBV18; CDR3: CASSLNPGGSGNTIYF; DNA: TGTGCCAGCTCACTCAACCCCGGGGGCTCTGGAAACACCATATATTTT
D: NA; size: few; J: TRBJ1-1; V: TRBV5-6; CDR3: CASSTGEGDMAFF; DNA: TGTGCCAGCAGCACCGGGGAGGGGGACATGGCTTTCTTT
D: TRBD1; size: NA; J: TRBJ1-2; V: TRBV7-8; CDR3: CASTRSPGTGGPYGYTF; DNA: TGTGCCAGCACCAGATCCCCAGGGACAGGGGGGCCTTATGGCTACACCTTC
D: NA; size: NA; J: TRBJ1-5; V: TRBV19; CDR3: CASRRTETHSNQPQHF; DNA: TGTGCCAGTAGACGGACAGAGACCCATAGCAATCAGCCCCAGCATTTT
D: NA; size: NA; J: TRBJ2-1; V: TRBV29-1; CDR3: CSAGTLYNEQFF; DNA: TGCAGCGCGGGGACATTATACAATGAGCAGTTCTTC
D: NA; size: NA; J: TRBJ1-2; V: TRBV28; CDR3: CASSLTEDFGYTF; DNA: TGTGCCAGCAGTTTAACAGAAGATTTCGGCTACACCTTC
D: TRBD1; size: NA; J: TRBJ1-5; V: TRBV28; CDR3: CASRGGQGWQPQHF; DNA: TGTGCCAGCAGGGGCGGACAGGGGTGGCAGCCCCAGCATTTT
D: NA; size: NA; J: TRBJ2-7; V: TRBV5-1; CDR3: CASSRDTSYEQYF; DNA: TGCGCCAGCAGTCGGGACACCTCCTACGAGCAGTACTTC
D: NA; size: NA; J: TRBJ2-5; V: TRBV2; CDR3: CASSEDSQETQYF; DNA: TGTGCCAGCAGTGAAGACAGCCAAGAGACCCAGTACTTC
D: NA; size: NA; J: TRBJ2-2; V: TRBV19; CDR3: CASSISGLRAVNTGELFF; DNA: TGTGCCAGTAGTATATCGGGATTGAGGGCAGTGAACACCGGGGAGCTGTTTTTT
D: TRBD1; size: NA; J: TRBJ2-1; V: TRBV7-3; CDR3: CASSLAGGHNEQFF; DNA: TGTGCCAGCAGCCTGGCAGGGGGCCACAATGAGCAGTTCTTC
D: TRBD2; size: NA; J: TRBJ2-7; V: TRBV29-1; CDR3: CSLTSGGTYEQYF; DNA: TGCAGCCTGACTAGCGGGGGAACCTACGAGCAGTACTTC
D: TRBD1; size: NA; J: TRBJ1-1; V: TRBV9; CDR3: CASSVRDRDVTEAFF; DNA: TGTGCCAGCAGCGTACGGGACAGGGACGTCACTGAAGCTTTCTTT